The table lists the clone carrying this TCR beta chain with a few counts. Its antigen is unknown. The listed genes are named as in mouse. With the read ending 1 residue before the CDR3 end, the germline J gene is used to fill in that end. The sample is drawn from a study of tissue T cells after allogeneic stem cell transplantation. The length of the CDR3 is 14 residues. Germline V CDR1 and CDR2: NSHNY, SYGAGN. Trimming pared 3 bases from V and 1 base from J, leaving 10 bases between. The study's findings and limits: Across patients, clones rarely overlapped, yet motif clusters were shared tissue-specifically. Limitations included a small, clinically heterogeneous cohort and limited sampling depth. Tissue-detected TCR repertoire was only partly captured by blood and spleen T cells.

Clones were read by immunoSEQ multiplex PCR, and TCRdb kept only the in-frame ones, dropping some. This table has about 11,000 clones, around two fifths appearing once. Time point denoted: mouse harvest day 7 after allogeneic transplant. Tail vein injection delivered 10^7 T-cell-depleted bone marrow cells and 10^6 splenic CD5+ T cells. Sequencing was carried out using skin. This chain connects TRBV13-1 to TRBJ1-1, with D perhaps matching TRBD1 (6 bases). The sequence was collected from a female BALB/c mouse given C57BL/6 T cells with graft-versus-host disease after an allogeneic hematopoietic cell transplant. CDR3 in amino acids: CASSAQGRNTEVFF. The sequenced CDR3 bases are TGTGCCAGCAGTGCCCAGGGGAGAAACACAGAAGTCTTC.